A single sample is the source of the 2 T cell receptor beta chains below, sequenced in a study of T cells in Graves' hyperthyroidism and ophthalmopathy. RNA transcripts gave rise to amplified TCR beta CDR3 regions. First-round RT-PCR of the TCR CDR3 relied on the HTBI primer set. MiXCR was run by TCRdb on the multiplex PCR reads, yielding one entry per CDR3 protein. The sample has around 600,000 distinct CDR3 sequences; approximately 15% are singletons. The sample was blood. These TCRs come from a woman between 18 and 29 years old with Graves' ophthalmopathy.

The V call is TRBV6-2 or TRBV6-3, the J call TRBJ2-7, with D possibly being TRBD1 (7 bases). Trimming cost V 11 bases and J 6 bases, with 23 bases left between them. Germline-derived CDR1 and CDR2 are MNHEY and SVGEGT. The CDR3 sequence is 14 residues long. CDR3 region: CAAGGGTGVTEQYF. The CDR3 bases are TGTGCCGCAGGAGGGGGAACAGGGGTGACCGAGCAGTACTTC.

This clonotype appeared many times. The chain is built from TRBV6-1 and TRBJ2-1; TRBD2 agrees at 12 bases. Germline values: CDR1 MNHNS, CDR2 SASEGT. The CDR3 consists of 17 residues. Germline trimming cut 8 bases from V and 3 bases from J; bases unmatched to any gene: 11. The CDR3 DNA sequence: TGTGCCAGCGCCGACTACGGACTAGCGGGATTCTACAATGAGCAGTTCTTC. Protein: CASADYGLAGFYNEQFF.